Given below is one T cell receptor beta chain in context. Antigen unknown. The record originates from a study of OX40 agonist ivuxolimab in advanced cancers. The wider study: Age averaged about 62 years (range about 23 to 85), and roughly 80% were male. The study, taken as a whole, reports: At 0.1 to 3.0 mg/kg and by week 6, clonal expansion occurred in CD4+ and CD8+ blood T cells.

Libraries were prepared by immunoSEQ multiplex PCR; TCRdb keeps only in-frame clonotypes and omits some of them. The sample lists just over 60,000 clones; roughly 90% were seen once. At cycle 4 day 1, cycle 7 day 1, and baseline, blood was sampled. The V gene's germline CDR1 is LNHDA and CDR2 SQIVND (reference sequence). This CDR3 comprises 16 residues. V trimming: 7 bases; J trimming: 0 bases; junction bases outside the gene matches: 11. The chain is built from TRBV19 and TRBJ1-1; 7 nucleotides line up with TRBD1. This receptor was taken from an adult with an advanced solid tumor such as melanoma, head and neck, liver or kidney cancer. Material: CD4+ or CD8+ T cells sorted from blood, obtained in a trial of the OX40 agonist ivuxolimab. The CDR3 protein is CASTQRDSLMNTEAFF. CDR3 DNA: TGTGCCAGTACCCAGAGGGACAGTCTCATGAACACTGAAGCTTTCTTT.